The 9 T cell receptor beta chains below were found in one sample sequenced in a study of memory CD4+ T cells and cytomegalovirus serostatus. TCRdb's table, derived via immunoSEQ multiplex PCR, lists solely in-frame clones and lacks some. The data show approximately 26,000 clones, about 80% seen once. Single viable CD3+CD4+CD8-CD45RO+ cells were sorted as the memory CD4+ T cells. The sample consisted of memory CD4+ T cells from blood. These receptors all come from an adult in good health and CMV-seronegative.

This chain links TRBV6-1 with TRBJ1-1, with D possibly TRBD1 on 5 matching bases. The CDR3 runs 13 residues. Germline V gives CDR1 MNHNS, CDR2 SASEGT. The V end was cut by 8 bases, the J end by 4 bases, with 14 bases between. CDR3 sequence reads: CASGRREGTEAFF. In DNA form, the CDR3 reads TGTGCCAGCGGTCGCAGGGAAGGCACTGAAGCTTTCTTT.

The chain employs TRBV10-3 and TRBJ2-7; a possible D gene is TRBD1 (6 bases). The CDR3 loop spans 15 amino acids. The germline V and J ends were trimmed by 6 bases and 0 bases, with 15 bases remaining between them. CDR1 and CDR2 (germline): ENHRY, SYGVKD. Here the CDR3 reads CAISARGLSSYEQYF. The CDR3 nucleotides read TGTGCCATCAGCGCCAGGGGCTTAAGCTCCTACGAGCAGTACTTC.

In its sample, this clone was seen a few times. At one of its ends the junction is not consistent with the germline gene, which may arise from a read error. The J gene is TRBJ2-5, the V gene TRBV28, with 8 bases aligning to TRBD2. The CDR3 spans 15 residues. Germline V gene sequence: CDR1 MDHEN, CDR2 SYDVKM. The CDR3 loop reads CASSSGGGPQGTQYF. The CDR3, as DNA: TGTGCCAGCAGTTCCGGGGGGGGCCCACAAGGGACCCAGTACTTC.

This clone was recorded a few times. V and J are TRBV6-6 and TRBJ1-2; no reliable D call. V shed 2 bases and J shed 8 bases, with 9 bases lying between them. CDR1 MNHNY and CDR2 SVGAGI come from the germline V gene (reference sequence). This CDR3 is built from 12 residues. This chain's CDR3 is CASSYGLEGYTF. The CDR3 bases are TGTGCCAGCAGTTACGGACTGGAGGGCTACACCTTC.

This clone was seen more than once but under ten times. The chain carries TRBV29-1 and TRBJ1-6, with TRBD1 identical over 7 bases. CDR1 is SQVTM, CDR2 ANQGSEA, per germline. This CDR3 spans 13 amino acids. The junction had 6 bases not matched to a gene; V was cut back by 6 bases and J by 7 bases. The CDR3 DNA sequence: TGCAGCGTCCTGTGGGACAGAAATTCACCCCTCCACTTT. Translation: CSVLWDRNSPLHF.

This chain links TRBV5-5 with TRBJ1-2, with D possibly matching TRBD1 (5 bases). CDR3 length: 13 amino acids. The V gene's germline CDR1 is SGHKS and CDR2 YYEKEE (reference sequence). The V end lost 4 bases, the J end lost 2 bases, and 9 bases lay between the germline ends. In DNA form, the CDR3 reads TGTGCCAGCAGCGGGGCTGGGAACTATGGCTACACCTTC. This sequence encodes CASSGAGNYGYTF.

This chain joins TRBV5-1 and TRBJ2-2, with 13 bases lining up with TRBD2. The J segment lost 4 bases and the V segment lost 2 bases, leaving 5 bases of the junction unmatched. Germline CDR1 and CDR2: SGHRS and YFSETQ. CDR3 length: 17 residues. The CDR3: CASSFVTSGGATGELFF. The CDR3 coding sequence is TGCGCCAGCAGCTTTGTTACTAGCGGGGGGGCCACCGGGGAGCTGTTTTTT.

This rearrangement joins TRBV19 to TRBJ1-2; possibly TRBD1 for D (6 bases). The CDR3 is 15 residues long. V was trimmed by 4 bases and J by 4 bases, leaving 16 bases between them. Germline assignment: CDR1 LNHDA and CDR2 SQIVND (reference sequence). The CDR3 region has the DNA TGTGCCAGTAGTAGTCGGGGGGCGCTTGGCTATGGCTACACCTTC. Translated: CASSSRGALGYGYTF.

The chain has TRBV4-2 and TRBJ1-1, with a weak D call TRBD1 (5 bases). The CDR3 covers 13 residues. CDR1 is LGHNA and CDR2 is YNFKEQ in the germline V gene. V lost 3 bases and J lost 5, with 10 bases in between. This CDR3 is CASSQSRETEAFF. CDR3 bases: TGTGCCAGCAGCCAGTCCAGGGAAACTGAAGCTTTCTTT.